These 32 T cell receptor beta chains came from one sample sequenced in a study of blood T cells in healthy people across ages. Sample-barcoded 5' priming and a J-beta primer mix drove a second PCR of roughly 7 to 11 cycles. Each CDR3 protein is one row after TCRdb ran MiXCR on the 5' RACE reads. The profile shows about 1 million distinct CDR3 sequences, under 30% of them singletons. These data were also reused for a study on T cells of mothers and their children.

Sequenced input: blood. These TCRs come from a girl between 2 and 10 years old in good health.

The chain is built from TRBV12-3 or TRBV12-4 and TRBJ1-5, with 7 bases aligning to TRBD1. This CDR3 has 14 amino acids. With V trimmed by 1 base and J by 7 bases, 4 bases remained unmatched. CDR3 sequence: CASSLDRGQQPQHF. DNA of the CDR3: TGTGCCAGCAGTTTAGACAGGGGTCAACAGCCCCAGCATTTT.

This chain links TRBV6-5 with TRBJ2-7, with D maybe TRBD1 (6 bases). Per germline, CDR1 MNHEY and CDR2 SVGAGI. The CDR3 contains 14 residues. Trimming cost V 2 bases and J 2 bases, with 10 bases left between them. DNA of the CDR3: TGTGCCAGCAGTTACGGGGGCGACACCTACGAGCAGTACTTC. Protein sequence: CASSYGGDTYEQYF.

The table lists this clonotype with a few counts. V gene TRBV9 combines with J gene TRBJ2-5; D could derive from TRBD1 or TRBD2 (5 bases each). In germline, CDR1 is SGDLS, CDR2 YYNGEE. This CDR3 has 15 residues. V lost 0 bases to trimming and J lost 4 bases, with 13 bases between them. The CDR3 reads CASSVDGGMGETQYF. CDR3 coding DNA: TGTGCCAGCAGCGTAGATGGGGGAATGGGAGAGACCCAGTACTTC.

The rearrangement links TRBV7-6 to TRBJ2-1; D gene ambiguous. Trimming cost V 4 bases and J 12 bases, with 13 bases left between them. Germline loops: CDR1 SGHVS, CDR2 FNYEAQ. The CDR3 is made up of 12 amino acids. The DNA of the CDR3 is TGTGCCAGCAGCTCTAGACCAGATGGGCAGTTCTTC. This codes for CASSSRPDGQFF. Complete variable domain (other parts from reference TRBV7-6 and TRBJ2-1): GAGVSQSPRYKVTKRGQDVALRCDPISGHVSLYWYRQALGQGPEFLTYFNYEAQQDKSGLPNDRFSAERPEGSISTLTIQRTEQRDSAMYRCASSSRPDGQFFGPGTRLTVL.

A few counts support this clonotype. The chain combines TRBV6-4 with TRBJ2-7; 10 bases map to TRBD2. Per the germline V gene, CDR1 is MRHNA and CDR2 is SNTAGT. The CDR3 sequence is 14 residues long. The ends lost 7 bases at V and 4 bases at J; junction bases unmatched: 7. DNA of the CDR3: TGTGCCAGCAAACTACTAGCGGGGAGGTACGAGCAGTACTTC. Protein product: CASKLLAGRYEQYF.

The V and J genes are TRBV7-6 and TRBJ1-4; 7 nucleotides match TRBD1. Unmatched junction bases numbered 3, after V lost 3 bases and J lost 5 bases. Germline lookup yields CDR1 SGHVS and CDR2 FNYEAQ. This CDR3 has 14 amino acids. The CDR3 DNA reads TGTGCCAGCAGCTTTGGACAGGTGAATGAAAAACTGTTTTTT. It codes for CASSFGQVNEKLFF.

The chain links TRBV2 to TRBJ2-1; 10 nucleotides agree with TRBD1. In germline, CDR1 is SNHLY, CDR2 FYNNEI. J lost 9 bases, V lost 4 bases, and 9 bases had no gene match. CDR3 length: 15 residues. CDR3 amino acids: CASSGTGGFNSEQFF. The CDR3 region has the DNA TGTGCCAGCAGTGGGACAGGGGGGTTCAATAGTGAGCAGTTCTTC.

This clonotype occurred a few times. This chain joins TRBV20-1 and TRBJ2-5, with TRBD2 matching over 7 bases. Trimming cost V 1 base and J 2 bases; bases outside gene matches: 7. From germline, CDR1 is DFQATT and CDR2 SNEGSKA (reference sequence). The CDR3 is 15 amino acids. Here the CDR3 reads CSARGPGGGQETQYF. As DNA, the CDR3 is TGCAGTGCTAGAGGTCCTGGGGGGGGGCAAGAGACCCAGTACTTC.

Turning to this clonotype: One junction end does not reproduce the germline sequence, and a read error may be involved. The V and J genes are TRBV29-1 and TRBJ2-7; D possibly matches TRBD1 or TRBD2 (5 bases each). Germline assignment: CDR1 SQVTM and CDR2 ANQGSEA. The CDR3 covers 13 residues. CDR3 region: CGVGGLGPYEQYF. The CDR3 DNA sequence: TGCGGCGTTGGCGGGCTGGGGCCCTACGAGCAGTACTTC.

There are a few counts of this clonotype. V usage is TRBV4-2 and J usage is TRBJ2-3, with 7 positions matching TRBD1. The ends lost 0 bases at V and 3 bases at J; junction bases unmatched: 3. Germline assignment: CDR1 LGHNA and CDR2 YNFKEQ. This CDR3 region has 15 residues. CDR3 DNA: TGTGCCAGCAGCCAAGAACAGGGGCCGACAGATACGCAGTATTTT. It codes for CASSQEQGPTDTQYF.

The chain joins TRBV6-5 to TRBJ2-1; D might be TRBD2 (6 bases). The ends were cut back, 4 bases at V and 7 bases at J, with 17 bases in the middle. This CDR3 contains 15 residues. CDR1 MNHEY and CDR2 SVGAGI come from the germline V gene. The CDR3 nucleotides are TGTGCCAGCAGTTCCCTGGCCCGGGGGAGGAATGAGCAGTTCTTC. This gives the protein CASSSLARGRNEQFF.

The V call is TRBV15, the J call TRBJ2-3; no reliable D call. CDR1 and CDR2 from the germline V gene are LNHNV and YYDKDF (reference sequence). There are 12 residues in the CDR3. Trimming took off 6 bases at V and 5 bases at J, with 9 bases between the two ends. DNA of the CDR3: TGTGCCACCAGTCTTCGAGGAGATACGCAGTATTTT. Translating it yields CATSLRGDTQYF.

The chain couples TRBV11-2 to TRBJ2-5, with no clear D. The CDR3 is 14 amino acids. Trimming removed 2 bases from V and 7 bases from J, with 14 bases in between. Per germline, CDR1 SGHAT and CDR2 FQNNGV. The DNA for the CDR3 is TGTGCCAGCAGCTTATGGGCGGTAAAGGGGACCCAGTACTTC. Its protein product is CASSLWAVKGTQYF. Filled out from reference TRBV11-2 and TRBJ2-5, the complete variable domain reads EAGVAQSPRYKIIEKRQSVAFWCNPISGHATLYWYQQILGQGPKLLIQFQNNGVVDDSQLPKDRFSAERLKGVDSTLKIQPAKLEDSAVYLCASSLWAVKGTQYFGPGTRLLVL.

This clonotype was detected only once. This sequence joins TRBV7-9 and TRBJ2-7; 8 bases are a match to TRBD1. V was pared by 5 bases and J by 6 bases, with 6 bases of the junction left unmatched. Germline-derived CDR1 and CDR2 are SEHNR and FQNEAQ (reference sequence). The CDR3 has 13 residues. CDR3 nucleotide sequence: TGTGCCAGCAGCCCACAAGGACAGGGCGAGCAGTACTTC. Its translation: CASSPQGQGEQYF.

Of note for this clonotype: Given a much more abundant clone one base away, this may be a read error. The chain couples TRBV7-9 to TRBJ1-2; weak D call: TRBD1 (5 bases). The CDR3 extends over 13 amino acids. Trimming took off 2 bases at V and 2 bases at J, with 6 bases between the two ends. Germline CDR1 SEHNR, CDR2 FQNEAQ (reference sequence). As DNA, the CDR3 is TGTGCCAGCAGCTTATGGGACAACTATGGCTACACCTTC. It specifies CASSLWDNYGYTF.

This clonotype has just a few counts. This CDR3 reads CATSDLQGKRIGPSYNEQFF. CDR3 DNA sequence: TGTGCCACCAGTGATTTGCAGGGGAAGAGGATAGGTCCTTCCTACAATGAGCAGTTCTTC. The chain carries TRBV24-1 and TRBJ2-1; perhaps TRBD1 as D (6 bases). V lost 0 bases and J 1 base, leaving 21 bases between the germline ends. The CDR3 spans 20 residues. Germline V gene sequence: CDR1 KGHDR, CDR2 SFDVKD.

This chain connects TRBV20-1 to TRBJ2-3, with D unclear. The germline gives CDR1 DFQATT, CDR2 SNEGSKA (reference sequence). Trimming shortened V by 3 bases and J by 2 bases, and 15 bases separated the two germline ends. The CDR3 runs to 15 residues. The CDR3 is CSASRALDFTDTQYF. CDR3 DNA: TGCAGTGCTAGTCGGGCCCTAGACTTCACAGATACGCAGTATTTT.

As to this clonotype: A junction end diverges from the germline sequence, so it may reflect a read error. The J gene is TRBJ1-1, the V gene TRBV4-1; no firm D call. The CDR3 covers 13 residues. Per the germline V gene, CDR1 is MGHRA and CDR2 is YSYEKL. CDR3 region: CASSQTENTEAFF. The CDR3 coding sequence is TGCGCCAGCAGCCAGACGGAGAACACTGAAGCCTTCTTT.

In this sample, this clonotype turned up a few times. This sequence joins TRBV5-1 and TRBJ2-5, with D unresolved. With 3 bases removed from V and 7 bases from J, the gap between germline ends came to 16 bases. The CDR3 runs to 14 residues. CDR1 and CDR2 (germline): SGHRS, YFSETQ. CDR3 nucleotides: TGCGCCAGCAGCTCCTTCGACTGGCGCAGGACCCAGTACTTC. Protein sequence: CASSSFDWRRTQYF.

This clonotype came up a few times. This sequence joins TRBV9 and TRBJ2-3, with TRBD1 matching over 7 bases. The CDR3 length is 15 residues. With V trimmed by 3 bases and J by 4 bases, 8 bases remained unmatched. The germline V gene has CDR1 SGDLS and CDR2 YYNGEE. CDR3 protein: CASSAWDSRPDTQYF. The CDR3 DNA reads TGTGCCAGCAGCGCCTGGGACAGTCGTCCAGATACGCAGTATTTT.

The genes are TRBV4-2 and TRBJ2-3; 10 bases align to TRBD1. The CDR3 totals 17 residues. Germline V gene lookup returns CDR1 LGHNA and CDR2 YNFKEQ. V trimming: 5 bases; J trimming: 2 bases; junction bases outside the gene matches: 10. The CDR3 region has the DNA TGTGCCAGCAGCTCCCCTTTCGGGACAGGGGACACAGATACGCAGTATTTT. Translated, it gives CASSSPFGTGDTDTQYF.

V is TRBV20-1 and J is TRBJ2-5; possibly TRBD2 for D (5 bases). Matching the DNA end better, TRBJ2-7 makes the J call doubtful. Per the germline V gene, CDR1 is DFQATT and CDR2 is SNEGSKA (reference sequence). The CDR3 is made up of 17 amino acids. CDR3 sequence: CSARRVSGLASDYEQYF. The CDR3 DNA sequence: TGCAGTGCTAGGAGAGTATCTGGACTTGCCTCCGACTACGAGCAGTACTTC.

This chain joins TRBV7-9 and TRBJ2-1; the D gene is possibly TRBD1 (7 bases). The germline V and J ends were trimmed by 4 bases and 6 bases, with 10 bases remaining between them. The V gene's germline CDR1 is SEHNR and CDR2 FQNEAQ (reference sequence). The CDR3 loop spans 13 amino acids. CDR3 sequence reads: CASSSRGANEQFF. The CDR3 coding sequence is TGTGCCAGCAGCTCCAGGGGGGCCAATGAGCAGTTCTTC.

A note on this clonotype: A junction boundary mismatches the germline segment, possibly from a read error. This chain links TRBV7-6 with TRBJ1-2; possibly TRBD1 for D (5 bases). The CDR3 consists of 15 residues. Germline V gene lookup returns CDR1 SGHVS and CDR2 FNYEAQ. CDR3: CASNLAVGVGYGYTF. The CDR3 DNA reads TGTGCCAGCAACTTAGCTGTGGGGGTCGGCTATGGCTACACCTTC.

This chain uses TRBV11-2 with TRBJ2-1; 11 nucleotides line up with TRBD2. V shed 0 bases and J 8 bases; nucleotides not matched to a gene: 9. Germline loops: CDR1 SGHAT, CDR2 FQNNGV. This CDR3 comprises 17 residues. CDR3 in amino acids: CASSLDLGLAGGDEQFF. The CDR3 nucleotides read TGTGCCAGCAGCTTAGATTTAGGCCTAGCGGGGGGTGATGAGCAGTTCTTC.

The rearrangement joins TRBV28 to TRBJ2-3; D tentatively fits TRBD1 or TRBD2 (5 bases each). CDR3 length: 14 residues. V lost 5 bases and J lost 3, with 12 bases in between. Germline V gene sequence: CDR1 MDHEN, CDR2 SYDVKM. The CDR3 reads CASSNGWGTDTQYF. In DNA, the CDR3 is TGTGCCAGCAGTAACGGATGGGGGACAGATACGCAGTATTTT.

This clonotype was seen a handful of times. A much larger clone differs from this one at a single base, so this may be a read error. The chain combines TRBV9 with TRBJ2-7, with D possibly being TRBD1 or TRBD2 (5 bases each). V lost 4 bases and J lost 0, with 17 bases in between. CDR1 and CDR2 (germline): SGDLS, YYNGEE. CDR3 length equals 16 residues. CDR3 in DNA: TGTGCCAGCAGCCGAGGGGCAGCAGCTTACTCCTACGAGCAGTACTTC. It is translated as CASSRGAAAYSYEQYF.

This clonotype has a handful of counts. The V and J genes are TRBV29-1 and TRBJ2-3, with TRBD2 identical over 7 bases. Losses at the gene ends were 7 bases for V and 5 bases for J; bases not matched to a gene: 15. The CDR3 length is 15 residues. Looked up from germline, CDR1 is SQVTM and CDR2 is ANQGSEA. The CDR3 loop is CSAPVGSGVVDTQYF. The CDR3 bases are TGCAGCGCACCCGTAGGGAGCGGGGTGGTAGATACGCAGTATTTT.

The chain joins TRBV4-1 to TRBJ2-2, with 7 nucleotides matching TRBD1. The CDR3 totals 21 residues. CDR1 is MGHRA and CDR2 is YSYEKL in the germline V gene. V shed 1 base and J 5 bases; nucleotides not matched to a gene: 22. CDR3 in amino acids: CASSQVWGPQVVPDRTGELFF. CDR3 in DNA: TGCGCCAGCAGCCAAGTTTGGGGGCCCCAGGTTGTCCCGGACAGGACCGGGGAGCTGTTTTTT.

This clonotype was observed at least ten times. V is TRBV4-3 and J is TRBJ2-7, with 7 nucleotides matching TRBD1. Trimming removed 0 bases from V and 3 bases from J; junction bases left unmatched: 5. Looked up from germline, CDR1 is LGHNA and CDR2 is YSLEER. The CDR3 is 15 residues long. The CDR3 reads CASSQEGTGVYEQYF. As DNA, the CDR3 is TGCGCCAGCAGCCAAGAAGGTACAGGGGTCTACGAGCAGTACTTC.

The gene calls are TRBV2 and TRBJ1-3, with a tentative D call TRBD1 (5 bases). CDR1 is SNHLY, CDR2 FYNNEI, per germline. This CDR3 has 13 amino acids. V was cut by 4 bases and J by 2 bases, with 6 bases left in between. Written as DNA, the CDR3 is TGTGCCAGCAGTGGACAGCCTGGAAACACCATATATTTT. Translation: CASSGQPGNTIYF.

This clonotype was seen a few times. The chain uses TRBV18 and TRBJ2-5; D possibly uses TRBD1 or TRBD2 (5 bases each). TRBJ2-7 explains the end of the DNA better; the J call may be wrong. Germline assignment: CDR1 KGHSH and CDR2 LQKENI. CDR3 length equals 15 residues. The CDR3 nucleotides are TGTGCCAGCTCACGGAGACCCTCAGGGACCGACGAGCAGTACTTC. Amino acids: CASSRRPSGTDEQYF.